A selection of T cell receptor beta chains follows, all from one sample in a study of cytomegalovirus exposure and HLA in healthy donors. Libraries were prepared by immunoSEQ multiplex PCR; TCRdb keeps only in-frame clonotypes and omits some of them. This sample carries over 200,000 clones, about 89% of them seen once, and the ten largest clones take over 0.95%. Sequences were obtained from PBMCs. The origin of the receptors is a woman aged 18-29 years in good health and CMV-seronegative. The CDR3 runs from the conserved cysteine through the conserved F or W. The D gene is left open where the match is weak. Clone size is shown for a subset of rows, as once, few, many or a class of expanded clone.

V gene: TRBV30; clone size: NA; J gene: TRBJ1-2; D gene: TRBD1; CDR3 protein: CAWQADRVAGYTF; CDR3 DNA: TGTGCCTGGCAGGCGGACAGGGTTGCTGGCTACACCTTC
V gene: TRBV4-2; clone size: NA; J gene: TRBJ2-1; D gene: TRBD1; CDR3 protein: CASSQDLRDRESEQFF; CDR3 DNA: TGTGCCAGCAGCCAAGATCTGCGGGACAGGGAAAGTGAGCAGTTCTTC
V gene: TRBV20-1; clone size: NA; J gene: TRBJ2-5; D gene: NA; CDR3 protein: CSASKETQYF; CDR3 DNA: TGCAGTGCTTCCAAAGAGACCCAGTACTTC
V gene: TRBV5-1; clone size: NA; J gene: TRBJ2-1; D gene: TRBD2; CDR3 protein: CASSLVPVAGYSYNEQFF; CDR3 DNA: TGCGCCAGCAGCTTGGTGCCCGTAGCGGGATACTCCTACAATGAGCAGTTCTTC
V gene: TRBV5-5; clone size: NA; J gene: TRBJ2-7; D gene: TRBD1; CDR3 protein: CASSLEGGTYEQYF; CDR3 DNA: TGTGCCAGCAGCTTGGAAGGGGGCACCTACGAGCAGTACTTC
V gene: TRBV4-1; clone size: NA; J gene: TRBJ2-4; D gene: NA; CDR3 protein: CASSQEIRAPKNIQYF; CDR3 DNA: TGCGCCAGCAGCCAAGAGATCAGGGCTCCCAAAAACATTCAGTACTTC
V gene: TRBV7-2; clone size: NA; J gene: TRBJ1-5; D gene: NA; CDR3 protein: CASSPFPGGGGGQPQHF; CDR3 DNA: TGTGCCAGCAGCCCCTTCCCGGGGGGGGGCGGTGGTCAGCCCCAGCATTTT
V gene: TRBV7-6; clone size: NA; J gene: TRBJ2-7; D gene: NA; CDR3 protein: CASSLPGRPGEQYF; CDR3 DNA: TGTGCCAGCAGCTTACCTGGCAGGCCGGGGGAGCAGTACTTC
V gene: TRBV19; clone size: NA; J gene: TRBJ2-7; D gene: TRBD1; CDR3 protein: CASRRGQGVSYEQYF; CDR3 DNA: TGTGCCAGTAGGCGGGGACAGGGGGTGTCCTACGAGCAGTACTTC
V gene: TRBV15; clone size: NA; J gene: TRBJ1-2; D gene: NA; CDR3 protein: CATAGVNLYGYTF; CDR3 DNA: TGTGCCACCGCCGGAGTCAATCTCTATGGCTACACCTTC
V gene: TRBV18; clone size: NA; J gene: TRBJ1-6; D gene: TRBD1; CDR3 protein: CASSPQGAGNSPLHF; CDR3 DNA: TGTGCCAGCTCACCACAGGGGGCAGGTAATTCACCCCTCCACTTT
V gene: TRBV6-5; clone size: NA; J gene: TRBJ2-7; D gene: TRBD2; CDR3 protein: CASSLGTSGISYEQYF; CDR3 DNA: TGTGCCAGCAGTTTAGGGACTAGCGGAATTTCCTACGAGCAGTACTTC
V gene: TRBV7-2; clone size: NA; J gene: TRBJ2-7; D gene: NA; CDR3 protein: CASRPTSSYEQYF; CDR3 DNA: TGTGCCAGCAGGCCTACTAGCAGCTACGAGCAGTACTTC
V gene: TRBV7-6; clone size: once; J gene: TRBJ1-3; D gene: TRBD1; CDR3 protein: CASSLGVRGNTIYF; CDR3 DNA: TGTGCCAGCAGCTTAGGAGTCAGGGGGAACACCATATATTTT
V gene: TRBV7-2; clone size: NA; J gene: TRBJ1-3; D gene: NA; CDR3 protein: CASSLVGSGSTIYF; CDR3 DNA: TGTGCCAGCAGCTTAGTGGGCAGTGGAAGCACCATATATTTT
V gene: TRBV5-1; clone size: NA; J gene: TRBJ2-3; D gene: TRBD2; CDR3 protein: CASSVLAGAADTQYF; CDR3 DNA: TGCGCCAGCAGCGTACTAGCGGGAGCAGCTGATACGCAGTATTTT
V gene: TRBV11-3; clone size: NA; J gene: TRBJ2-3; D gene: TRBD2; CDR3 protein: CASSSTSGRADTQYF; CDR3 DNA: TGTGCCAGCAGCTCAACTAGCGGGAGGGCAGATACGCAGTATTTT
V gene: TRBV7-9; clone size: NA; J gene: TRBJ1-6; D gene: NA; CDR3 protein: CSSSSAWGGMSYNSPLHF; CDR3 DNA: TGTTCCAGCAGCTCCGCTTGGGGGGGTATGTCCTATAATTCACCCCTCCACTTT
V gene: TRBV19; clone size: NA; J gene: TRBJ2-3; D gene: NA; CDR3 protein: CASSPQELRDTQYF; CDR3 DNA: TGTGCCAGTAGCCCTCAGGAACTTAGGGATACGCAGTATTTT